The subject of this entry is one T cell receptor (beta chain). What it binds is not known. The repertoire was sequenced with immunoSEQ multiplex PCR; TCRdb's copy has only in-frame clones and lacks some. Of more than 300,000 clones in the sample, around 89% were seen once. The data originate from a study of Ad26.COV2.S vaccination and SARS-CoV-2 variants. Study information: The authors gave Ad26.COV2.S intramuscularly, either once or twice 56 days apart.

Described treatment: some 20 received Ad26.COV2.S at low or high dose, single or two shots; 5 received placebo; per-sample allocation not given. It was on day 63 after the first vaccine or placebo injection that samples were taken. V lost 0 bases to trimming and J lost 6 bases, with 8 bases between them. This CDR3 has 13 residues. Germline CDR1 LGHNA, CDR2 YNFKEQ. Overall study findings and caveats: Total responses of T cells may have been underestimated by the analyses of TCR breadth and depth. With respect to non-spike TCR breadth, vaccine and placebo recipients were similar.

Sequences were derived from peripheral blood, sampled in a trial of Ad26.COV2.S vaccine versus placebo. The sequence derives from a person between 18 and 65 years old who received the Ad26.COV2.S COVID-19 vaccine or a placebo. V gene TRBV4-2 combines with J gene TRBJ1-1; maybe TRBD1 (5 bases). The CDR3 protein is CASSQDRVSEAFF. The CDR3 nucleotides are TGTGCCAGCAGCCAAGACAGGGTGTCTGAAGCTTTCTTT.